This T cell receptor beta chain was recorded in a study of blood T cell repertoires in COVID-19. The overall study: Acute and convalescent COVID-19 specimens originated in the United States, Italy and Spain. Sources were T cells, B-cell-depleted T cells, or PBMCs; the material itself was cDNA or gDNA.

Under the authors' procedure: Estimation of nucleated cell counts relied on the amplification of reference gene primers. Sequenced by immunoSEQ multiplex PCR; TCRdb stores in-frame clones only, minus some. V, J and clone size are taken as reported in that table, and D and trimming were inferred from the DNA itself. The data contain around 130,000 clones, approximately 77% of them seen just once; the ten biggest clones take up around a fifth. The TCR originated in an elderly man with acute or convalescent COVID-19. The sequencing input was peripheral blood.

The chain's CDR3 is CASSQADSNQPQHF. The DNA for the CDR3 is TGTGCCAGTAGTCAGGCCGATAGCAATCAGCCCCAGCATTTT. This sequence joins TRBV19 and TRBJ1-5, with unresolved D. The V and J ends lost 5 bases and 0 bases respectively, with 8 bases between them. This CDR3 has 14 residues. Germline assignment: CDR1 LNHDA and CDR2 SQIVND (reference sequence).